These 10 T cell receptor beta chains share one sample of origin, sequenced in a study of T cell responses to AZD1222 COVID-19 vaccine. Sequencing was performed with immunoSEQ multiplex PCR; in TCRdb, only in-frame clones are kept and a portion is missing. The table has 110,000 to 150,000 clones, around 85% seen once. The sample here was peripheral blood, taken on day 0 of AZD1222 vaccination. The receptors here all came from an adult in good health.

This clone was recorded only once. The V and J genes are TRBV29-1 and TRBJ1-5, with 8 nucleotides matching TRBD1. After removal of 6 bases from V and 5 bases from J, the junction contained 6 bases not matched to a gene. CDR1 is SQVTM and CDR2 is ANQGSEA in the germline V gene. The CDR3 consists of 13 residues. DNA of the CDR3: TGCAGCGTGGCCGGGACAGGTGATCAGCCCCAGCATTTT. It translates to CSVAGTGDQPQHF.

V usage is TRBV9 and J usage is TRBJ1-1; no clear D gene. Germline V gene lookup returns CDR1 SGDLS and CDR2 YYNGEE. Trimming took off 7 bases at V and 0 bases at J, with 10 bases between the two ends. The CDR3 is 13 residues long. The CDR3, as DNA: TGTGCCAGCGCGGTGAAAATGAACACTGAAGCTTTCTTT. Amino acids: CASAVKMNTEAFF. Full variable domain (outside the CDR3, taken from reference TRBV9 and TRBJ1-1): DSGVTQTPKHLITATGQRVTLRCSPRSGDLSVYWYQQSLDQGLQFLIQYYNGEERAKGNILERFSAQQFPDLHSELNLSSLELGDSALYFCASAVKMNTEAFFGQGTRLTVV.

The chain is built from TRBV29-1 and TRBJ1-1, with a possible D match to TRBD1 (5 bases). CDR1 is SQVTM and CDR2 is ANQGSEA in the germline V gene. V was clipped by 6 bases and J by 0 bases, with 14 bases between them. This CDR3 has 14 residues. In DNA form, the CDR3 reads TGCAGCGTGGACGGGAGACAGATGAACACTGAAGCTTTCTTT. Encoded protein: CSVDGRQMNTEAFF.

The genes are TRBV7-9 and TRBJ2-2; perhaps TRBD2 as D (6 bases). Germline CDR1 is SEHNR and CDR2 is FQNEAQ (reference sequence). V shed 4 bases and J shed 4 bases, with 16 bases lying between them. CDR3 size: 16 residues. The CDR3 nucleotides read TGTGCCAGCAGCTCCTCGACCCGCGGGGTCACCGGGGAGCTGTTTTTT. This sequence encodes CASSSSTRGVTGELFF.

The rearrangement links TRBV24-1 to TRBJ2-5, with no clear D. The germline CDR1 and CDR2 sequences are KGHDR and SFDVKD. V was pared by 5 bases and J by 5 bases, with 8 bases between. The CDR3 covers 12 residues. The CDR3 loop is CATSGVGETQYF. CDR3 nucleotides: TGTGCCACCAGTGGGGTAGGGGAGACCCAGTACTTC.

The chain carries TRBV28 and TRBJ1-1; TRBD1 aligns across 12 bases. J lost 7 bases, V lost 4 bases, and 7 bases had no gene match. CDR1 MDHEN and CDR2 SYDVKM come from the germline V gene. CDR3 size: 15 residues. The DNA of the CDR3 is TGTGCCAGCAGTTCACCGGGACAGGGGGCGGTTGAAGCTTTCTTT. It specifies CASSSPGQGAVEAFF.

CDR3 DNA: TGCGCCAGCAGGCCCTCTCGGGCTGGAAACACCATATATTTT. This sequence encodes CASRPSRAGNTIYF. The chain uses TRBV23-1 and TRBJ1-3; D unresolved. TRBV23-1 is an ORF, with its function uncertain. Trimming took 6 bases from V and 2 from J, leaving 11 bases between them. The CDR3 is 14 amino acids.

This clone was recorded only once. The V gene is TRBV15, the J gene TRBJ1-6; D gene uncertain. The CDR3 spans 14 residues. In germline, CDR1 is LNHNV, CDR2 YYDKDF (reference sequence). V lost 3 bases and J lost 10, with 13 bases in between. The CDR3 reads CATSSGQEMSPLHF. Here the CDR3 DNA reads TGTGCCACCAGCAGTGGGCAGGAGATGTCACCCCTCCACTTT.

The rearrangement uses TRBV7-9 and TRBJ1-4; D gene unclear. Trimming removed 5 bases at V and 5 bases at J, with 12 bases between. Germline V gene data show CDR1 as SEHNR and CDR2 as FQNEAQ (reference sequence). This CDR3 has 14 residues. This chain's CDR3 is CASSPQQANEKLFF. The CDR3 nucleotides are TGTGCCAGCAGCCCCCAGCAGGCCAATGAAAAACTGTTTTTT.

J is TRBJ1-1 and V is TRBV3-1 (or the pseudogene TRBV3-2); the D gene is possibly TRBD1 (6 bases). V was shortened by 1 base and J by 5 bases, with 8 bases between the two germline ends. Germline V gene lookup returns CDR1 LGHDT and CDR2 YNNKEL (reference sequence). This CDR3 has 13 amino acids. The CDR3 sequence is CASSQGGGTEAFF. Written as DNA, the CDR3 is TGTGCCAGCAGCCAAGGAGGGGGGACTGAAGCTTTCTTT.